The 7 T cell receptor beta chains presented below share a single source sample, sequenced in a study of blood T cell repertoires in COVID-19. Using immunoSEQ multiplex PCR, the repertoire was profiled, and TCRdb retains in-frame clones only, with some absent. The table has about 110,000 clones, around 86% seen once. Sequenced input: peripheral blood. Receptor source: a woman aged 70-85 years with acute or convalescent COVID-19.

This chain connects TRBV19 to TRBJ2-1; D possibly corresponds to TRBD2 (5 bases). Germline assignment: CDR1 LNHDA and CDR2 SQIVND (reference sequence). This CDR3 is built from 14 residues. Trimming left V 7 bases short and J 7 bases short, with 17 bases between. CDR3 sequence (DNA): TGTGCCAGTACCCGGACTCCGGCGAGGAATGAGCAGTTCTTC. Protein sequence: CASTRTPARNEQFF.

The chain combines TRBV7-6 with TRBJ2-2; 9 bases agree with TRBD2. V lost 2 bases to trimming and J lost 4 bases; unmatched junction nucleotides: 5. Germline V lookup: CDR1 SGHVS, CDR2 FNYEAQ. There are 16 residues in the CDR3. The CDR3 loop is CASSLPAGGSTGELFF. DNA for the CDR3: TGTGCCAGCAGCTTACCAGCGGGGGGCTCCACCGGGGAGCTGTTTTTT.

This chain links TRBV28 with TRBJ1-3; TRBD1 might be the D (6 bases). The V end was cut by 6 bases, the J end by 0 bases, with 9 bases between. Germline V CDR1 and CDR2: MDHEN, SYDVKM. This CDR3 is built from 14 residues. The DNA for the CDR3 is TGTGCCAGCAGGAGGGGGGGCTCTGGAAACACCATATATTTT. Translated: CASRRGGSGNTIYF.

CDR3 protein: CAILPQVSSGPNGYTF. The CDR3 DNA reads TGTGCCATCCTCCCGCAGGTCTCCTCTGGGCCTAATGGCTACACCTTC. The chain is built from TRBV10-3 and TRBJ1-2; D remains unclear. V was cut by 8 bases and J by 6 bases, with 25 bases left in between. CDR1 is ENHRY, CDR2 SYGVKD, per germline. The CDR3 is 16 amino acids.

The chain uses TRBV19 and TRBJ1-6; D not certain. Germline V gives CDR1 LNHDA, CDR2 SQIVND (reference sequence). This CDR3 has 13 residues. V shed 5 bases and J shed 11 bases, with 13 bases lying between them. This CDR3 reads CASSPAVLTPLHF. The CDR3 coding sequence is TGTGCCAGTAGTCCCGCAGTTTTGACACCCCTCCACTTT. The full variable domain, in which reference TRBV19 and TRBJ1-6 provide the parts outside the CDR3, is DGGITQSPKYLFRKEGQNVTLSCEQNLNHDAMYWYRQDPGQGLRLIYYSQIVNDFQKGDIAEGYSVSREKKESFPLTVTSAQKNPTAFYLCASSPAVLTPLHFGNGTRLTVT.

V is TRBV28 and J is TRBJ2-7; maybe TRBD1 (6 bases). The V end lost 8 bases, the J end lost 0 bases, and 8 bases lay between the germline ends. In germline, CDR1 is MDHEN, CDR2 SYDVKM. The CDR3 sequence is 12 residues long. The DNA for the CDR3 is TGTGCCAGCTCCAGGGGCTCCTACGAGCAGTACGTC. Translating it yields CASSRGSYEQYV.

The chain recombines TRBV7-2 with TRBJ1-4; no definite D call. With 1 base removed from V and 7 bases from J, the gap between germline ends came to 7 bases. CDR1 is SGHTA and CDR2 is FQGNSA in the germline V gene. The CDR3 runs to 13 residues. The CDR3 DNA sequence: TGTGCCAGCAGCTTAGAGTCCGGTGAAAAACTGTTTTTT. This sequence encodes CASSLESGEKLFF.